This TCR beta chain originates from a study of T cells after yellow fever vaccination. The CDR3 has 13 amino acids. V was pared by 3 bases and J by 6 bases, with 11 bases between. This clonotype has more than one count but fewer than ten. TCRdb analysed the 5' RACE reads with MiXCR anew, one entry per CDR3 protein. The sample has 300,000 to 400,000 distinct CDR3 sequences, approximately 12% seen once; the top ten hold 3% to 4%. The receptor was derived from a man younger than 30 who received the YFV17D yellow fever vaccine. The rearrangement links TRBV12-3 or TRBV12-4 to TRBJ1-2; D might be TRBD1 (5 bases). The material sequenced was CD4+ T cells sorted from PBMCs, taken 15 days after the yellow fever booster vaccination. The CDR3 DNA sequence: TGTGCCAGCAGTTTTCAAGGGGTGGATGGCTACACCTTC. Translated: CASSFQGVDGYTF.